Following are 2 T cell receptor beta chains from one sample sequenced in a study of CD8 T cells in ankylosing spondylitis. TCRdb reanalysed the 5' RACE reads using MiXCR and keeps one entry per CDR3 protein. The sample has 35,000 to 50,000 distinct CDR3 sequences, approximately 11% seen once. The sequenced material came from blood, either unsorted or a sorted T cell fraction (not recorded which). All receptors come from a male donor with ankylosing spondylitis or in good health (not recorded which).

Many counts were recorded for this clonotype. The J gene is TRBJ2-7, the V gene TRBV5-6; D not resolved. The CDR3 contains 13 residues. With 10 bases removed from V and 2 bases from J, the gap between germline ends came to 16 bases. Germline lookup yields CDR1 SGHDT and CDR2 YYEEEE. CDR3 amino acids: CAGDITAAYEQYF. The DNA for the CDR3 is TGTGCCGGTGACATAACAGCCGCCTACGAGCAGTACTTC.

This clonotype was detected many times. The chain employs TRBV5-1 and TRBJ1-1, with D possibly matching TRBD1 (6 bases). V gave up 4 bases and J gave up 1 base, with 14 bases separating them. The length of the CDR3 is 15 residues. In germline, CDR1 is SGHRS, CDR2 YFSETQ. DNA of the CDR3: TGCGCCAGCAGCCCATGGGGGGCCTCGAACACTGAAGCTTTCTTT. It specifies CASSPWGASNTEAFF.